The 8 T cell receptor beta chains reported below all come from one sample, sequenced in a study of identifying expanded T cells in peripheral blood. The data were produced by immunoSEQ multiplex PCR, yet TCRdb's version contains in-frame clones alone and is incomplete. The data contain fewer than 80,000 clones, about 85% of them singletons. The sample taken for sequencing was blood. The receptors stem from a person aged 18 to 69 in good health.

This chain uses TRBV5-4 with TRBJ2-5, with 10 nucleotides matching TRBD2. CDR1 and CDR2 (germline): SGHNT, YYREEE (reference sequence). This CDR3 has 16 residues. V lost 4 bases, J lost 2 bases, and 8 bases stayed unmatched. CDR3 nucleotide sequence: TGTGCCAGCAGCGTGCCGGGACTAGCGCTTCAAGAGACCCAGTACTTC. Amino acid sequence: CASSVPGLALQETQYF.

The V call is TRBV7-2, the J call TRBJ1-6; D might be TRBD1 (5 bases). Trimming took off 3 bases at V and 7 bases at J, with 13 bases between the two ends. This CDR3 spans 15 amino acids. Germline CDR1 is SGHTA and CDR2 is FQGNSA. The CDR3 DNA follows: TGTGCCAGCAGCTTTGGATGGACAAGCAATTCACCCCTCCACTTT. Its translation: CASSFGWTSNSPLHF.

This clone appeared a few times. V and J are TRBV14 and TRBJ1-1; D is possibly TRBD1 (6 bases). The length of the CDR3 is 14 residues. Trimming took 0 bases from V and 8 from J, leaving 13 bases between them. Germline CDR1 SGHDN, CDR2 FVKESK. Written as DNA, the CDR3 is TGTGCCAGCAGCCAAGAAAACAGGGTAAGGGAAGCTTTCTTT. Its protein is CASSQENRVREAFF.

Only one count was recorded for this clone. The chain has TRBV5-6 and TRBJ1-2, with D uncertain. CDR1 and CDR2 from the germline V gene are SGHDT and YYEEEE. There are 12 residues in the CDR3. With 0 bases removed from V and 5 bases from J, the gap between germline ends came to 5 bases. CDR3: CASSLGGYGYTF. The DNA for the CDR3 is TGTGCCAGCAGCTTGGGAGGGTATGGCTACACCTTC. Using reference TRBV5-6 and TRBJ1-2 for the parts outside the CDR3, the full variable domain is DAGVTQSPTHLIKTRGQQVTLRCSPKSGHDTVSWYQQALGQGPQFIFQYYEEEERQRGNFPDRFSGHQFPNYSSELNVNALLLGDSALYLCASSLGGYGYTFGSGTRLTVV.

V and J are TRBV6-7 and TRBJ2-1; 14 nucleotides line up with TRBD2. TRBV6-7 has ORF status, its function being uncertain. J lost 2 bases, V lost 8 bases, and 2 bases had no gene match. The CDR3 consists of 15 residues. CDR3 sequence reads: CASSTSGRAYNEQFF. CDR3 sequence (DNA): TGTGCCAGCTCGACTAGCGGGAGGGCCTACAATGAGCAGTTCTTC.

The chain links TRBV19 to TRBJ1-5; D ambiguous. The germline V gene has CDR1 LNHDA and CDR2 SQIVND (reference sequence). CDR3 length: 12 amino acids. V shed 3 bases and J shed 3 bases, with 3 bases lying between them. The CDR3 here is CASSINNQPQHF. The CDR3 DNA follows: TGTGCCAGTAGTATTAACAATCAGCCCCAGCATTTT.

This chain links TRBV27 with TRBJ1-1; perhaps TRBD1 as D (5 bases). Germline V CDR1 and CDR2: MNHEY, SMNVEV (reference sequence). This CDR3 is built from 15 residues. V lost 7 bases, J lost 0 bases, and 15 bases lay in between. CDR3 sequence (DNA): TGTGCCAGCACCAAAGGGGCCAGGATGAACACTGAAGCTTTCTTT. Translation: CASTKGARMNTEAFF.

Written as DNA, the CDR3 is TGCGCCAGCCTTTCGGTAGGGGGGAGCACAGATACGCAGTATTTT. Its protein product is CASLSVGGSTDTQYF. The chain links TRBV5-1 to TRBJ2-3; the D call may be TRBD1 or TRBD2 (6 bases each). CDR3 length: 15 residues. CDR1 SGHRS and CDR2 YFSETQ come from the germline V gene. The germline V and J ends were trimmed by 7 bases and 0 bases, with 15 bases remaining between them.